A selection of T cell receptor beta chains follows, all from one sample in a study of T cell responses to AZD1222 COVID-19 vaccine. Sequencing was performed with immunoSEQ multiplex PCR; in TCRdb, only in-frame clones are kept and a portion is missing. The sample carries around 180,000 clones, approximately 92% recorded once. Sequencing was performed on peripheral blood, taken on day 0 of AZD1222 vaccination. The receptors here all came from an adult in good health. Both conserved end residues are part of each CDR3. D genes are given only for firm matches. Expanded clones get a size class; other rows say once, few or many, or leave the size out.

TRBJ2-7	TRBV5-1	.	.	CASSLVRDSGYEQYF	TGCGCCAGCAGCTTGGTCCGGGATAGCGGCTACGAGCAGTACTTC
TRBJ1-1	TRBV10-2	.	.	CASSASGTEAFF	TGCGCCAGCAGTGCCTCCGGCACTGAAGCTTTCTTT
TRBJ2-5	TRBV11-3	.	.	CASSSGQSMQETQYF	TGTGCCAGCAGCTCCGGACAGAGCATGCAAGAGACCCAGTACTTC
TRBJ1-2	TRBV11-2	.	.	CASTSSGNYGYTF	TGTGCCAGCACCTCATCGGGGAACTATGGCTACACCTTC
TRBJ2-7	TRBV10-3	.	.	CAISESTLFRAYEQYF	TGTGCCATCAGTGAGTCCACCTTATTCCGCGCCTACGAGCAGTACTTC
TRBJ2-3	TRBV7-8	TRBD1	.	CASSLGFEGARDTQYF	TGTGCCAGCAGCTTAGGTTTTGAGGGGGCGCGGGATACGCAGTATTTT
TRBJ1-5	TRBV19	.	.	CAARSGNQPQHF	TGTGCCGCCCGAAGTGGCAATCAGCCCCAGCATTTT
TRBJ1-2	TRBV19	.	.	CATAGTGYTF	TGTGCCACAGCCGGGACCGGCTACACCTTC
TRBJ1-5	TRBV7-2	.	once	CASSLDGNQPQHF	TGTGCCAGCAGCCTCGACGGAAATCAGCCCCAGCATTTT
TRBJ1-2	TRBV18	TRBD1	.	CASSPPTGGNYGYTF	TGTGCCAGCTCACCTCCGACAGGGGGAAACTATGGCTACACCTTC
TRBJ2-5	TRBV2	.	.	CASSPPGSLMETQYF	TGTGCCAGCAGTCCCCCGGGGTCACTGATGGAGACCCAGTACTTC
TRBJ1-2	TRBV7-2	.	.	CASSRRELYSGYTF	TGTGCCAGCAGCCGGAGGGAGTTATACTCTGGCTACACCTTC
TRBJ2-2	TRBV19	.	.	CASSIGGVFGELFF	TGTGCCAGTAGTATTGGAGGGGTCTTCGGGGAGCTGTTTTTT
TRBJ2-1	TRBV5-8	TRBD2	.	CASSLVASGVSDEQFF	TGTGCCAGCAGCTTGGTCGCTAGCGGGGTTTCCGATGAGCAGTTCTTC
TRBJ2-1	TRBV7-3	.	.	CASSLGQGNGEQFF	TGTGCCAGCAGCTTAGGGCAGGGGAACGGTGAGCAGTTCTTC
TRBJ1-2	TRBV6-5	.	.	CASSYSGPNEDYGYTF	TGTGCCAGCAGTTACTCCGGTCCCAATGAGGACTATGGCTACACCTTC
TRBJ1-6	TRBV5-1	TRBD1	.	CASSLSGGSSPLHF	TGCGCCAGCAGCTTATCAGGGGGCAGTTCACCCCTCCACTTT
TRBJ2-2	TRBV9	.	.	CASSLPGPYVGELFF	TGTGCCAGCAGCCTTCCGGGACCCTACGTCGGGGAGCTGTTTTTT
TRBJ2-3	TRBV6-5	TRBD2	.	CASNPAGLTDTQYF	TGTGCCAGCAACCCAGCGGGACTCACAGATACGCAGTATTTT
TRBJ2-1	TRBV24-1	.	.	CATSDFRSGSSYNEQFF	TGTGCCACCAGTGATTTTCGAAGCGGAAGCTCCTACAATGAGCAGTTCTTC
TRBJ2-3	TRBV4-2	.	.	CASSQESDVDTQYF	TGTGCCAGCAGCCAAGAAAGCGACGTTGATACGCAGTATTTT
TRBJ1-3	TRBV7-9	TRBD1	few	CASSSTPGTELGNTIYF	TGTGCCAGCAGCTCAACCCCCGGGACAGAGCTTGGAAACACCATATATTTT
TRBJ1-2	TRBV6-1	TRBD1	.	CASSEAWTGGFTDYGYTF	TGTGCCAGCAGTGAAGCTTGGACAGGGGGGTTTACGGACTATGGCTACACCTTC